Listed below are T cell receptor beta chains from one sample, sequenced in a study of blood T cells in healthy people across ages. MiXCR, run by TCRdb on the 5' RACE reads, gives a single entry per CDR3 protein. This table has about 600,000 distinct CDR3 sequences, roughly 48% appearing once. The sequenced material came from blood. These receptors came from an elderly man in good health. The conserved cysteine and the conserved F or W are not part of the CDR3 here. A D gene is named only where the DNA matches it firmly.

D,V,J,CDR3
.,TRBV7-6,TRBJ2-3,ASSPQTSTDTQY
.,TRBV5-1,TRBJ2-5,ASSPVSYETQY
.,TRBV12-3/TRBV12-4,TRBJ1-5,ASSLREGSGNQPQH
.,TRBV15,TRBJ1-5,ATSRDLDNQPQH
TRBD2,TRBV20-1,TRBJ2-3,SARSSAGDVDTQY
TRBD2,TRBV7-9,TRBJ2-3,ASGSLAESTDTQY
.,TRBV6-5,TRBJ2-3,ASGYGTDTQY
TRBD1,TRBV6-5,TRBJ2-2,ASSPGTGLYTGELF
.,TRBV20-1,TRBJ1-4,SADWAEKPF
.,TRBV6-5,TRBJ1-5,ASSQDLWGPQH
.,TRBV2,TRBJ2-4,ASSEEGPTPQY
TRBD1,TRBV20-1,TRBJ1-4,SARDIRDSGEKLF
.,TRBV4-3,TRBJ1-4,ASSQDLGPATNEKLF
.,TRBV29-1,TRBJ2-5,SVEEGETQY
.,TRBV5-5,TRBJ2-3,ASSLLGGVRDTQY
TRBD2,TRBV2,TRBJ2-1,AGKASGGAWNEQF
TRBD1,TRBV6-5,TRBJ1-1,ASTNRGEAF
TRBD1,TRBV11-2,TRBJ2-7,ASSPTGDNSYEQY
TRBD1,TRBV29-1,TRBJ1-1,SAVGQGLPEAF
.,TRBV6-5,TRBJ1-2,ASSDADRSGLDGYT
.,TRBV15,TRBJ2-3,ATSIRGQTTDTQY
.,TRBV5-1,TRBJ1-2,ASSLDVLNLYGYT
TRBD1,TRBV20-1,TRBJ1-5,SAPYGQGPYSNQPQH
.,TRBV29-1,TRBJ1-1,SARTELNTEAF
.,TRBV4-2,TRBJ2-2,ASRRPGTTNTGELF
.,TRBV7-3,TRBJ2-1,ASSLKGSSYNEQF
TRBD1,TRBV12-3/TRBV12-4,TRBJ1-1,ASSPRDRVYTEAF
.,TRBV10-3,TRBJ1-1,AISDGGPRNTEAF
.,TRBV4-2,TRBJ1-4,ASSQAGGVDEKLF
TRBD1,TRBV5-1,TRBJ1-6,ASSSRGAETGNSPLH
TRBD1,TRBV20-1,TRBJ2-6,SARELQGSGGANVLT